This T cell receptor beta chain comes out of a study of blood T cells in healthy people across ages. Overall study findings and caveats: Roughly linearly, TCR beta diversity per million T cells fell as age increased. Relative to aged donors, long-lived donors carried more naive CD4+ cells and displayed higher diversity.

Through a sample-barcoded 5' primer and a J-beta primer mix, a second PCR was run for roughly 7 to 11 cycles. TCRdb re-derived calls from the 5' RACE reads in MiXCR, one entry per CDR3 protein. The data contain fewer than 900,000 distinct CDR3 sequences, 43% of them seen just once; the ten biggest clones take up about 20%. This clonotype occurred many times. Its target is not known. CDR3 length: 14 residues. V gave up 4 bases and J gave up 6 bases; unmatched junction bases: 4. Germline assignment: CDR1 SEHNR and CDR2 FQNEAQ (reference sequence). Each sample provided at least 6 micrograms of extracted total RNA.

V and J are TRBV7-9 and TRBJ2-7, with 12 bases matching TRBD2. Material for sequencing was blood. The clonotype originates from a woman aged 55-70 years in good health. The CDR3 sequence: CASSSSGRASEQYF. CDR3 DNA: TGTGCCAGCAGCTCTAGCGGGAGGGCCTCCGAGCAGTACTTC.